These T cell receptor beta chains were read from a single sample in a study of glioma-infiltrating T cells after dendritic cell vaccination. Generated by immunoSEQ multiplex PCR, the TCRdb table keeps only in-frame clones and is missing some. This sample yields about 82,000 clones, of which around 86% are seen a single time; under 8% belongs to the top ten. Sample: blood, taken after dendritic cell vaccination. These receptors were obtained from a human donor with glioblastoma. Each CDR3 is given with its conserved first and last residue. A D gene is named only where the DNA matches it firmly. Clone sizes are given selectively: once, few, many, or a class where the clone is expanded.

v_gene,d_gene,j_gene,len,abundance,CDR3nt,CDR3aa
TRBV6-6,TRBD1,TRBJ2-4,15,NA,TGTGCCAGCAGTTACGGACAGGGAGCCAAAAACATTCAGTACTTC,CASSYGQGAKNIQYF
TRBV5-1,NA,TRBJ1-1,14,NA,TGCGCCAGCAACCAGGACAGCCTTGACACTGAAGCTTTCTTT,CASNQDSLDTEAFF
TRBV7-2,NA,TRBJ2-5,14,NA,TGTGCCAGCAGCCGAGGTTTCGAGCAAGAGACCCAGTACTTC,CASSRGFEQETQYF
TRBV19,TRBD2,TRBJ2-2,15,NA,TGTGCCAGTAGGGGACTAGCGGGGGGGTTCGGGGAGCTGTTTTTT,CASRGLAGGFGELFF
TRBV7-2,NA,TRBJ1-4,16,NA,TGTGCCAGCAGCTTAAAGAGGACTGCAACTAATGAAAAACTGTTTTTT,CASSLKRTATNEKLFF
TRBV6-1,NA,TRBJ2-5,13,once,TGTGCCAGCAAGACAGCGTATGAAGAGACCCAGTACTTC,CASKTAYEETQYF
TRBV6-1,TRBD1,TRBJ1-2,15,few,TGTGCCAGCAGTCGAAGTGAGACAGGGATCTATGGCTACACCTTC,CASSRSETGIYGYTF
TRBV7-2,TRBD1,TRBJ1-5,15,NA,TGTGCCAGCAGCGATTCGACAGGGCTCAATCAGCCCCAGCATTTT,CASSDSTGLNQPQHF
TRBV5-5,NA,TRBJ1-4,14,few,TGTGCCAGCAGCCTTCGACAGGCTAATGAAAAACTGTTTTTT,CASSLRQANEKLFF
TRBV27,NA,TRBJ2-2,15,many,TGTGCCAGCAGTTTTCTCCGGGACATTCAGGGGGAGCTGTTTTTT,CASSFLRDIQGELFF
TRBV7-2,TRBD1,TRBJ2-2,15,NA,TGTGCCACTCGACAGGGGCGGAGCAACACCGGGGAGCTGTTTTTT,CATRQGRSNTGELFF
TRBV7-9,NA,TRBJ2-1,14,NA,TGTGCCAGCTTAGGACAGAAAACCCACAATGAGCAGTTCTTC,CASLGQKTHNEQFF
TRBV2,TRBD1,TRBJ1-1,13,once,TGTGCCGGACACAGGGGGTCTGACACTGAAGCTTTCTTT,CAGHRGSDTEAFF
TRBV18,NA,TRBJ2-2,14,NA,TGTGCCAGCTCCCCCGAGAGGAACACCGGGGAGCTGTTTTTT,CASSPERNTGELFF
TRBV5-1,TRBD1,TRBJ2-7,15,NA,TGCGCCAGCAGCTTGGTTGGGACAGGGGTTATCGAGCAGTACTTC,CASSLVGTGVIEQYF